This T cell receptor beta chain was captured by sequencing in a study of OX40 agonist ivuxolimab in advanced cancers. About the research overall: Every patient in dose escalation had hepatocellular carcinoma, melanoma, renal cell or head and neck cancer. From 23 to 79 years was the age range, with a mean of about 56 years, and about 83% were male.

Worth noting for this clone: The antigen is not known.

The V end was cut by 3 bases, the J end by 0 bases, with 10 bases between. Germline CDR1 GTSNPN, CDR2 SVGIG (reference sequence). The CDR3 is 14 residues long. TCRdb keeps only in-frame clones here, not all; method: immunoSEQ multiplex PCR. The sample contains tens of thousands of clones, roughly 92% of which appear only once. Study-wide results and caveats: CD4+ T cells averaged fewer expanded clones than CD8+ T cells. At 0.1 to 3.0 mg/kg, CD4+ and CD8+ blood T cells expanded clonally by week 6.

This receptor was obtained from an adult with an advanced solid tumor such as melanoma, head and neck, liver or kidney cancer. Here the sequenced sample was CD4+ or CD8+ T cells sorted from blood, taken in a trial of the OX40 agonist ivuxolimab. The chain carries TRBV30 and TRBJ2-3, with D possibly matching TRBD1 (6 bases). This chain's CDR3 is CAWRRGFSTDTQYF. The CDR3 coding sequence is TGTGCCTGGAGGAGGGGGTTTAGCACAGATACGCAGTATTTT.